This TCR beta chain was captured by sequencing in a study of OX40 agonist ivuxolimab in advanced cancers. Overall study context: Patients achieving partial responses numbered three: one hepatocellular carcinoma case and two cutaneous melanoma cases. General observations from the study: More expanded clones were found, on average, in CD8+ than in CD4+ T cells.

V dropped 3 bases and J dropped 4 bases, with 13 bases sitting between them. The CDR3 extends over 14 amino acids. Germline-derived CDR1 and CDR2 are SGHNT and YYREEE (reference sequence). Some clones are missing from TCRdb's copy, which holds only in-frame ones; the method was immunoSEQ multiplex PCR. The table records over 35,000 clones, 89% of them present only once. A note on this clone: Antigen unknown.

Peripheral blood came from all dose cohorts at three timepoints. The material sequenced was CD4+ or CD8+ T cells sorted from blood, taken in a trial of the OX40 agonist ivuxolimab. The rearrangement uses TRBV5-4 and TRBJ1-1; maybe TRBD1 (6 bases). The sequence derives from an adult with an advanced solid tumor such as melanoma, head and neck, liver or kidney cancer. The CDR3 nucleotides read TGTGCCAGCAGCTCACTTTTAGGGGGCACTGAAGCTTTCTTT. This sequence encodes CASSSLLGGTEAFF.